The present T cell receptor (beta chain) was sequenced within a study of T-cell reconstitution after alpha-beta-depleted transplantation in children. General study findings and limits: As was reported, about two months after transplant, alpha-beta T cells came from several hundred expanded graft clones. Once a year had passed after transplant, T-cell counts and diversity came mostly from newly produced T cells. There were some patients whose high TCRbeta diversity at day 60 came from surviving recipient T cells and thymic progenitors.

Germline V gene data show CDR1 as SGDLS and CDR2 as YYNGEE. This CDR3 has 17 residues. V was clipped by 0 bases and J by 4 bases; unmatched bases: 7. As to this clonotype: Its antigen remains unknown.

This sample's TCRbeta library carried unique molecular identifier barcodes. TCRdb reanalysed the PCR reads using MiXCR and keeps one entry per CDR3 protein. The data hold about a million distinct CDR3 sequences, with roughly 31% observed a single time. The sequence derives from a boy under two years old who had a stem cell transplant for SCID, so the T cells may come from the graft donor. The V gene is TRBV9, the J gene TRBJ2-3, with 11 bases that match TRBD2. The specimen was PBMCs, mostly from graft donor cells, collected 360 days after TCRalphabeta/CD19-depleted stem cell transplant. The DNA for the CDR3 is TGTGCCAGCAGCGTAGAGTATCTAGCGGGGGGTTCAGATACGCAGTATTTT. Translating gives CASSVEYLAGGSDTQYF. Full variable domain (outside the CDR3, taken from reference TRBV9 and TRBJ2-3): DSGVTQTPKHLITATGQRVTLRCSPRSGDLSVYWYQQSLDQGLQFLIQYYNGEERAKGNILERFSAQQFPDLHSELNLSSLELGDSALYFCASSVEYLAGGSDTQYFGPGTRLTVL.